The TCR beta chain described here comes from a study of blood T cell repertoires in COVID-19. CDR3 length equals 15 residues. V was pared by 0 bases and J by 8 bases, with 6 bases of the junction left unmatched. Germline V CDR1 and CDR2: SGHRS, YFSETQ. As processed by the authors: Estimation of nucleated cell counts relied on the amplification of reference gene primers. The repertoire was sequenced with immunoSEQ multiplex PCR; TCRdb's copy has only in-frame clones and lacks some. V, J and clone size are taken as reported in that table, and D and trimming were inferred from the DNA itself. The sample records under 10,000 clones, approximately 91% being singletons.

Sequenced material: peripheral blood. This sequence was found in a woman aged 45-60 years with active COVID-19. V and J are TRBV5-1 and TRBJ2-1, with 9 bases identical to TRBD2. The CDR3 protein is CASSLGSSGMDEQFF. In DNA form, the CDR3 reads TGCGCCAGCAGCTTGGGGTCTAGCGGGATGGATGAGCAGTTCTTC.